A selection of T cell receptor beta chains follows, all from one sample in a study of blood T cell repertoires in COVID-19. Only in-frame clones appear in the TCRdb table, and some are missing; sequencing was by immunoSEQ multiplex PCR. In the table there are approximately 61,000 clones, more than 60% of which are singletons. Sequencing used peripheral blood. The receptors here all came from an older woman with acute or convalescent COVID-19. The CDR3 runs from the conserved cysteine through the conserved F or W. Each record gives: V gene, clone size, D gene, J gene, CDR3 protein, CDR3 DNA. D genes are given only for firm matches. Clone size is given for some rows only: seen once, a few or many times, or a class if the clone is expanded.

>TRBV7-2|once|.|TRBJ1-1
CASSPGGYTEAFF
TGTGCCAGCAGCCCGGGGGGGTACACTGAAGCTTTCTTT
>TRBV9|few|TRBD2|TRBJ2-2
CASTRGAGELFF
TGTGCCAGCACCCGGGGGGCCGGGGAGCTGTTTTTT
>TRBV14|.|.|TRBJ2-1
CASSQGLLDNEQFF
TGTGCCAGCAGCCAGGGACTGCTGGACAATGAGCAGTTCTTC
>TRBV5-1|.|TRBD2|TRBJ2-2
CASSDGLAGANGELFF
TGCGCCAGCAGCGACGGACTAGCGGGGGCAAATGGGGAGCTGTTTTTT
>TRBV12-3/TRBV12-4|.|.|TRBJ1-4
CASSSTGYEKLFF
TGTGCCAGCAGTTCCACAGGGTACGAAAAACTGTTTTTT
>TRBV6-5|.|.|TRBJ1-5
CASHTSNQPQHF
TGTGCCAGCCACACCAGCAATCAGCCCCAGCATTTT
>TRBV9|.|.|TRBJ2-5
CASSVAGRGQETQYF
TGTGCCAGCAGCGTAGCCGGCAGGGGCCAAGAGACCCAGTACTTC
>TRBV3-1/TRBV3-2|.|TRBD1|TRBJ2-1
CASSQIRDRDEQFF
TGTGCCAGCAGCCAGATCCGGGACAGAGATGAGCAGTTCTTC
>TRBV19|.|TRBD1|TRBJ1-3
CASSGKTGTDSGNTIYF
TGTGCCAGTAGTGGAAAAACCGGGACAGACTCTGGAAACACCATATATTTT
>TRBV27|.|.|TRBJ2-4
CASSLVPPGVIGRAKNIQYF
TGTGCCAGCAGTTTAGTCCCCCCCGGGGTCATTGGTAGAGCCAAAAACATTCAGTACTTC
>TRBV9|.|TRBD2|TRBJ2-1
CASSLWASGGGNEQFF
TGTGCCAGCAGCCTATGGGCTAGCGGGGGGGGGAATGAGCAGTTCTTC
>TRBV29-1|.|TRBD1|TRBJ1-2
CSVRDRESQGYTF
TGCAGCGTACGGGACAGGGAAAGTCAAGGCTACACCTTC
>TRBV19|.|.|TRBJ1-2
CASSIAHDRTGGSYTF
TGTGCCAGTAGTATAGCCCATGACAGGACGGGGGGGAGCTACACCTTC
>TRBV18|.|.|TRBJ1-1
CASSPPGRGSEAFF
TGTGCCAGCTCACCACCGGGCAGGGGCTCTGAAGCTTTCTTT
>TRBV5-4|.|.|TRBJ1-2
CASRPGEEPRGYTF
TGTGCCAGCAGGCCAGGGGAAGAACCGCGTGGCTACACCTTC
>TRBV29-1|.|TRBD1|TRBJ1-6
CSVGTGNNSPLHF
TGCAGCGTTGGGACAGGGAATAATTCACCCCTCCACTTT
>TRBV2|once|.|TRBJ1-4
CASSVDRTTDDNEKLFF
TGTGCCAGCAGTGTGGACAGAACCACCGATGATAATGAAAAACTGTTTTTT
>TRBV7-3|.|TRBD2|TRBJ2-1
CASSQAGGPDEQFF
TGTGCCAGCAGTCAAGCGGGGGGGCCGGATGAGCAGTTCTTC
>TRBV7-9|.|.|TRBJ2-1
CASSLGGISRHEQFF
TGTGCCAGCAGCCTCGGGGGTATTTCTCGCCATGAGCAGTTCTTC
>TRBV29-1|.|.|TRBJ1-2
CSVEIGGYGYTF
TGCAGCGTTGAAATCGGGGGCTATGGCTACACCTTC
>TRBV6-2/TRBV6-3|.|.|TRBJ2-1
CASSYPDWVGNNEQFF
TGTGCCAGCAGTTACCCGGACTGGGTCGGGAACAATGAGCAGTTCTTC
>TRBV15|.|.|TRBJ1-4
CATSSRVGKNEKLFF
TGTGCCACCAGCAGCAGGGTGGGGAAGAATGAAAAACTGTTTTTT
>TRBV5-6|.|TRBD1|TRBJ2-7
CASSVNGQGGYEQYF
TGTGCCAGCAGCGTGAATGGACAGGGGGGCTACGAGCAGTACTTC
>TRBV6-5|once|TRBD1|TRBJ2-7
CASSNDRAPYF
TGTGCCAGCAGTAATGACAGGGCACCGTACTTC
>TRBV29-1|.|.|TRBJ2-3
CSVVQGSAWTDTQYF
TGCAGCGTTGTGCAGGGATCTGCGTGGACAGATACGCAGTATTTT
>TRBV30|once|TRBD1|TRBJ1-6
CAWSTPGTGGSPLHF
TGTGCCTGGAGTACCCCCGGGACAGGGGGTTCACCCCTCCACTTT
>TRBV3-1/TRBV3-2|.|.|TRBJ2-3
CASSQSSSRDTQYF
TGTGCCAGCAGCCAGTCGTCTTCCCGGGATACGCAGTATTTT